This is a list of T cell receptor beta chains from one sample in a study of blood T cell repertoires in COVID-19. Assay: immunoSEQ multiplex PCR; the TCRdb copy retains only in-frame clones and omits some. The table has a few hundred thousand clones, 85% seen once. The specimen was peripheral blood. These receptors originate from a man aged 45-65 years who had recovered from COVID-19. CDR3s include the opening cysteine and the closing phenylalanine or tryptophan. Fields, in order: J gene, clone size, D gene, V gene, CDR3 DNA, CDR3 protein. A D gene is named only where the DNA matches it firmly. Clone sizes are given selectively: once, few, many, or a class where the clone is expanded.

TRBJ2-5	NA	TRBD1	TRBV5-1	TGCGCCAGCAGCAAAGACAGGGGGCAGGAAGAGACCCAGTACTTC	CASSKDRGQEETQYF
TRBJ1-1	NA	TRBD1	TRBV27	TGTGCCAGCAGTTTAAAGGACAGGGAATCTGAAGCTTTCTTT	CASSLKDRESEAFF
TRBJ2-7	NA	NA	TRBV2	TGTGCCAGCAGCCGTAGCAACAGGGAGCAGTACTTC	CASSRSNREQYF
TRBJ2-1	NA	TRBD1	TRBV27	TGTGCCAGCAGCCCCAGGGGGACGCATCTCTACAATGAGCAGTTCTTC	CASSPRGTHLYNEQFF
TRBJ2-1	NA	TRBD2	TRBV15	TGTGCCACCAGCAGAGATAGCGGGAAGGGCAATGAGCAGTTCTTC	CATSRDSGKGNEQFF
TRBJ1-3	NA	TRBD1	TRBV3-1/TRBV3-2	TGTGCCAGCAGCGCGCAGGGGGCCGGAAACACCATATATTTT	CASSAQGAGNTIYF
TRBJ1-2	few	TRBD1	TRBV25-1	TGTGCCAGCGGCAGACAGGGGTCTCCTTATGGCTACACCTTC	CASGRQGSPYGYTF
TRBJ1-3	NA	NA	TRBV2	TGTGCCAGCAGTGAAGCGCCCGGGAATGGAGGAAACACCATATATTTT	CASSEAPGNGGNTIYF
TRBJ2-7	NA	NA	TRBV15	TGTGCCACCAGCGAGGGAAGGGGGGGCTACGAGCAGTACTTC	CATSEGRGGYEQYF
TRBJ2-1	NA	NA	TRBV12-5	TGTGCTAGTGCCACTGCGGAGAGCTCCTACAATGAGCAGTTCTTC	CASATAESSYNEQFF
TRBJ2-7	NA	TRBD2	TRBV9	TGTGCCAGCAGCGGTAGCGGGGGGGGCCCCGGTAGTGAGCAGTACTTC	CASSGSGGGPGSEQYF
TRBJ2-7	NA	NA	TRBV6-6	TGTGCCAGCAGCACACCCGGCGGGCCGACCTACGAGCAGTACTTC	CASSTPGGPTYEQYF
TRBJ1-2	NA	TRBD1	TRBV24-1	TGTGCCACCAGTGATGGTTCAGGGACAGGGGTTCTTCCAGATGGCTACACCTTC	CATSDGSGTGVLPDGYTF
TRBJ2-1	NA	TRBD2	TRBV14	TGTGCCAGCAGCCGAGTAGCGGGAGGGAAGTGGGAGCAGTTCTTC	CASSRVAGGKWEQFF
TRBJ1-5	NA	NA	TRBV30	TGTGCCTGGAGTACTGGACTGTATAGCAATCAGCCCCAGCATTTT	CAWSTGLYSNQPQHF
TRBJ1-2	NA	NA	TRBV12-2	TGTGCAAGTCGCTTAACTCAGCGGACTAACTATGGCTACACCTTC	CASRLTQRTNYGYTF
TRBJ2-1	NA	TRBD2	TRBV10-2	TGCGCCAGCCGACTACAACCCGGGACTAGCGGGAGGGATGAGCAGTTCTTC	CASRLQPGTSGRDEQFF
TRBJ2-1	NA	TRBD1	TRBV11-3	TGTGCCAGCAGCTTCTCAGGGGGCTCCGTCTACAATGAGCAGTTCTTC	CASSFSGGSVYNEQFF
TRBJ2-4	NA	NA	TRBV27	TGTGCCAGCAGTTTCAGTGAAGCCAAAAACATTCAGTACTTC	CASSFSEAKNIQYF
TRBJ2-3	NA	TRBD1	TRBV7-6	TGTGCCAGCAGCTCCAAAGACAGGGATTCGGCTAGCACAGATACGCAGTATTTT	CASSSKDRDSASTDTQYF
TRBJ2-1	NA	NA	TRBV5-1	TGCGCCAGCAGCTCGGGGAGTGGCGGGTTCTACAATGAGCAGTTCTTC	CASSSGSGGFYNEQFF
TRBJ1-2	NA	NA	TRBV28	TGTGCCAGCACCCGATCGGGGGGCTACTATGGCTACACCTTC	CASTRSGGYYGYTF
TRBJ1-5	NA	TRBD1	TRBV6-2/TRBV6-3	TGTGCCAGCAGTTCACCTCGGGACAGGGCTCTCACAAGCAATCAGCCCCAGCATTTT	CASSSPRDRALTSNQPQHF
TRBJ1-5	NA	NA	TRBV18	TGTGCCAGCTCACCGGCAGGGGTCTGGAGCAATCAGCCCCAGCATTTT	CASSPAGVWSNQPQHF
TRBJ2-2	few	TRBD2	TRBV14	TGTGCCAGCAGCCAGACAGCGGGAGGGCTTATCGCCGGGGAGCTGTTTTTT	CASSQTAGGLIAGELFF
TRBJ2-7	NA	TRBD1	TRBV28	TGTGCCAGCAGTTTAACAGGGGGCTCCTACGAGCAGTACTTC	CASSLTGGSYEQYF
TRBJ2-7	NA	TRBD1	TRBV2	TGTGCCACCGACTGGGACAGGGGAACCTACGAGCAGTACTTC	CATDWDRGTYEQYF
TRBJ1-2	NA	NA	TRBV27	TGTGCCAGCAGTTCCTCGACTGGGTCTGGCTACACCTTC	CASSSSTGSGYTF
TRBJ2-1	NA	NA	TRBV9	TGTGCCAGCAGCGTATATGCGGGAACCTACAATGAGCAGTTCTTC	CASSVYAGTYNEQFF
TRBJ1-1	NA	NA	TRBV18	TGTGCCAGCTCACCTTCACAAGTTGAAGCTTTCTTT	CASSPSQVEAFF
TRBJ2-7	NA	TRBD1	TRBV4-1	TGCGCCAGCAGCCAAGGACAGGGGGGGGGCTACGAGCAGTACTTC	CASSQGQGGGYEQYF
TRBJ2-4	NA	NA	TRBV28	TGTGCCAGCAGTTTAGGTCAGGGATCCTTGAACATTCAGTACTTC	CASSLGQGSLNIQYF
TRBJ1-1	once	NA	TRBV21-1	TGTGCCAGCCCGGGGTTGGACTCCAACACTGAAGCTTTCTTT	CASPGLDSNTEAFF
TRBJ2-7	NA	TRBD1	TRBV18	TGTGCCAGCTCACCTGAACAGGGGTGGGAGCAGTACTTC	CASSPEQGWEQYF
TRBJ2-7	NA	NA	TRBV5-5	TGTGCCAGCAGCTTGGGGCTAGCGTTAACCTACGAGCAGTACTTC	CASSLGLALTYEQYF
TRBJ2-5	NA	NA	TRBV30	TGTGCCTGGAGTGCTCAGGGGATTATGGAGACCCAGTACTTC	CAWSAQGIMETQYF
TRBJ2-2	NA	TRBD1	TRBV7-9	TGTGCCAGCAGTTGGACAGGTCCTTCGAACACCGGGGAGCTGTTTTTT	CASSWTGPSNTGELFF
TRBJ2-5	once	TRBD2	TRBV23-1	TGCGCCAGCAGTCAAGGTAGCGGGAGGATAGAGACCCAGTACTTC	CASSQGSGRIETQYF
TRBJ2-1	NA	TRBD2	TRBV27	TGTGCCAGCAGTTACGTGGGGGGGAACAATGAGCAGTTCTTC	CASSYVGGNNEQFF
TRBJ2-5	NA	NA	TRBV28	TGTGCCAGCAGGGCAGGTCGAGAGACCCAGTACTTC	CASRAGRETQYF
TRBJ1-3	NA	TRBD1	TRBV11-2	TGTGCCAGCGGAAGGGACAGACAAACGTTT	CASGRDRQTF
TRBJ1-3	few	NA	TRBV7-4	TGTGCCAGCAGCCCTTCAGCGGAGACTAACGGAAACACCATATATTTT	CASSPSAETNGNTIYF
TRBJ1-3	NA	NA	TRBV7-9	TGTGCCAGCAGCTATCAAGCTGGCTCTGGAAACACCATATATTTT	CASSYQAGSGNTIYF
TRBJ2-5	NA	TRBD2	TRBV29-1	TGCAGCGTTGCCGGGAGGTTAAGAGAGACCCAGTACTTC	CSVAGRLRETQYF
TRBJ2-7	few	TRBD1	TRBV28	TGTGCCAGCAGGCCCGACAGGGGCTCCTTCTACGAGCAGTACTTC	CASRPDRGSFYEQYF
TRBJ2-3	few	NA	TRBV4-1	TGCGCCAGCAGCCATTCTCCGACTCCGACTAGTCGCACAGATACGCAGTATTTT	CASSHSPTPTSRTDTQYF
TRBJ1-2	NA	TRBD1	TRBV23-1	TGCGCCAGCAGAGCATTACAGGGGGCAGGAAAATATGGCTACACCTTC	CASRALQGAGKYGYTF
TRBJ2-5	NA	NA	TRBV5-6	TGTGCCAGCAGCTTGGTACTTAACCAAGAGACCCAGTACTTC	CASSLVLNQETQYF
TRBJ2-5	NA	TRBD2	TRBV11-3	TGTGCCAGCAGCTTAGGTCCCCTAGCGGGAGTCACAGAGACCCAGTACTTC	CASSLGPLAGVTETQYF
TRBJ1-2	NA	TRBD1	TRBV3-1/TRBV3-2	TGTGCCAGCAGCCAAGGGGTGCAGGGGGCGAATACCTTC	CASSQGVQGANTF
TRBJ1-5	NA	NA	TRBV28	TGTGCCAGCAGTTTGCATTCAACAGGGAAGCCCCAGCATTTT	CASSLHSTGKPQHF
TRBJ1-5	NA	NA	TRBV7-2	TGTGCCAGCAGTTCCGGTGGGGGGAGCAATCAGCCCCAGCATTTT	CASSSGGGSNQPQHF
TRBJ2-7	NA	NA	TRBV5-6	TGTGCCAGCAGCTTACAGCTTCCTCCCTACGAGCAGTACTTC	CASSLQLPPYEQYF
TRBJ2-7	NA	TRBD1	TRBV27	TGTGCCAGCAGTTTATCCCGGACAGGCCCCTACGAGCAGTACTTC	CASSLSRTGPYEQYF
TRBJ2-1	NA	NA	TRBV9	TGTGCCAGCAGCGTAGAACGACGGAGTTCCTACAATGAGCAGTTCTTC	CASSVERRSSYNEQFF
TRBJ1-6	NA	TRBD1	TRBV7-9	TGTGCCAGCAGCCAAAACACGGGGACAGCTAATAATTCACCCCTCCACTTT	CASSQNTGTANNSPLHF
TRBJ2-3	NA	NA	TRBV10-1	TGCGCCAGCAGCCCTAGCCCAAATTTAGCAGATACGCAGTATTTT	CASSPSPNLADTQYF
TRBJ2-5	once	NA	TRBV6-5	TGTGCCAGCAGTTCCCCGTTCCAAGAGACCCAGTACTTC	CASSSPFQETQYF
TRBJ1-5	NA	NA	TRBV28	TGTGCCAGCAGAACAATCAATCAGCCCCAGCATTTT	CASRTINQPQHF